The rows below give T cell receptor beta chains drawn from one sample of a study of cytomegalovirus exposure and HLA in healthy donors. Assay used: immunoSEQ multiplex PCR; TCRdb lists only in-frame clones, some missing. The table lists approximately 75,000 clones, roughly 88% of them singletons, with approximately 20% in the top ten. The sample was PBMCs. The receptors shown here come from a man aged 70 or older in good health and CMV-seropositive. The CDR3 runs from the conserved cysteine through the conserved F or W. Each record gives: J gene, V gene, D gene, clone size, CDR3 DNA, CDR3 protein. D genes are given only for firm matches. Rows give clone size only sometimes, using once, few, many, or a class for an expanded clone.

>TRBJ2-1|TRBV4-3|.|.
TGCGCCAGCAGCCAAGGGATGACACCCGGCAATGAGCAGTTCTTC
CASSQGMTPGNEQFF
>TRBJ2-7|TRBV4-3|TRBD1|.
TGCGCCAGCAGCCAACGGACAGGGGTGCCCTACGAGCAGTACTTC
CASSQRTGVPYEQYF
>TRBJ2-1|TRBV6-6|TRBD2|few
TGTGCCAGCAGGGGACTAGCGGTATACAATGAGCAGTTCTTC
CASRGLAVYNEQFF
>TRBJ1-1|TRBV7-2|TRBD1|.
TGTGCCAGCAGCCTATCCGGGACAGGGGCTGAAGCTTTCTTT
CASSLSGTGAEAFF
>TRBJ2-4|TRBV7-2|.|.
TGTGCCAGCAGCTATGATCGGGGGGCTTCCAAAAACATTCAGTACTTC
CASSYDRGASKNIQYF
>TRBJ1-4|TRBV18|.|.
TGTGCCAGCTCACCACAACCAGGGGCGGATGAAAAACTGTTTTTT
CASSPQPGADEKLFF
>TRBJ2-5|TRBV5-1|TRBD2|.
TGCGCCAGCAGCCCCGGACTAGCGACCCAAGAGACCCAGTACTTC
CASSPGLATQETQYF
>TRBJ1-1|TRBV28|.|.
TGTGCCAGCAGGGAAGACTTGAACACTGAAGCTTTCTTT
CASREDLNTEAFF
>TRBJ2-5|TRBV5-6|TRBD1|.
TGTGCCAGCAGCCTGTCTACAGGGGTTGTCGAGACCCAGTACTTC
CASSLSTGVVETQYF
>TRBJ2-7|TRBV7-9|.|.
TGTGCCAGCAGCTTAGGGGGAGGGGGATCCTACGAGCAGTACTTC
CASSLGGGGSYEQYF
>TRBJ1-1|TRBV30|TRBD1|.
TGTGCCTGGAGTGTACAGGGGGGAGGGACTGAAGCTTTCTTT
CAWSVQGGGTEAFF
>TRBJ2-7|TRBV5-4|TRBD1|.
TGTGCCAGCAGCCCCACCGGGACAGGTGGCCACGAGCAGTACTTC
CASSPTGTGGHEQYF
>TRBJ2-2|TRBV7-2|TRBD2|.
TGTGCCAGCAGCTTTTCCCTCCGGGAGGTCACCGGGGAGCTGTTTTTT
CASSFSLREVTGELFF
>TRBJ2-1|TRBV6-5|TRBD1|.
TGTGCCAGCAGTTACCGGCAGGGGGATGAGCAGTTCTTC
CASSYRQGDEQFF
>TRBJ1-6|TRBV6-5|.|.
TGTGCCAGCAGAATCCGGGAGTCCTATAATTCACCCCTCCACTTT
CASRIRESYNSPLHF
>TRBJ1-2|TRBV2|.|.
TGTGCCACCCGGCGGGCAGGGGCGAGTGGTGGCTACACCTTC
CATRRAGASGGYTF
>TRBJ1-1|TRBV7-8|.|few
TGTGCCAGCAGCCCTAGGGGAGGGGTAACTGAAGCTTTCTTT
CASSPRGGVTEAFF
>TRBJ2-3|TRBV29-1|TRBD2|.
TGCAGCGTTGAAGAGGCGGGGGGTGAAGATACGCAGTATTTT
CSVEEAGGEDTQYF
>TRBJ1-4|TRBV6-1|TRBD1|few
TGTGCCAGCAGTCCCTGGGAGACAGGGAATGAAAAACTGTTTTTT
CASSPWETGNEKLFF
>TRBJ2-2|TRBV27|.|few
TGTGCCAGCAGAGCTGGGTTTCTCGGAGCCGGGGAGCTGTTTTTT
CASRAGFLGAGELFF
>TRBJ2-1|TRBV2|TRBD2|.
TGTGCCAGCAGTGAAGCGGGGACTAGCGGGTACTCCAATGAGCAGTTCTTC
CASSEAGTSGYSNEQFF
>TRBJ2-7|TRBV7-9|.|.
TGTGCCAGCAGCTTAGGTGCAGGGAACTCCTACGAGCAGTACTTC
CASSLGAGNSYEQYF
>TRBJ2-7|TRBV28|TRBD1|.
TGTGCCAGCACCCTGACAGGGGGAAGCGAGCAGTACTTC
CASTLTGGSEQYF
>TRBJ1-3|TRBV27|.|.
TGTGCCAGCAAGGCCCAGGGGGGAAACACCATATATTTT
CASKAQGGNTIYF
>TRBJ2-7|TRBV4-2|.|.
TGTGCCAGCAGCCAAGAGGACAGACCGTCCTACGAGCAGTACTTC
CASSQEDRPSYEQYF
>TRBJ2-3|TRBV10-3|TRBD1|.
TGTGCCATCAGTGGACAGGGAGAGGATACGCAGTATTTT
CAISGQGEDTQYF